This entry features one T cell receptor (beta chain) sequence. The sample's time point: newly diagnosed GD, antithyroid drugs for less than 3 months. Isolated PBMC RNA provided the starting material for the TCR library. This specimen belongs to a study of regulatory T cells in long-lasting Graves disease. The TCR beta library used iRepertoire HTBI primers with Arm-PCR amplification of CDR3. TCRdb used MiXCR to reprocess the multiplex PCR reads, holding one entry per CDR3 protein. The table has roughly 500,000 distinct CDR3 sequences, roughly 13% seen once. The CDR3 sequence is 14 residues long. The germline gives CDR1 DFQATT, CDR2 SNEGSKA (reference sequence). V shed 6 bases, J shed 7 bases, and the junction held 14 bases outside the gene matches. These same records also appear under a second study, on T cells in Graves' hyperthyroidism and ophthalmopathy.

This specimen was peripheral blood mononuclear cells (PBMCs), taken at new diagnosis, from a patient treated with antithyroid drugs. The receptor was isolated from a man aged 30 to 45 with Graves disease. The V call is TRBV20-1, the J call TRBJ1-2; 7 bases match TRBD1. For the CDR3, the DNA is TGCAGTGCCCCCCGACAGGGACCTTGGGGTGGCTACACCTTC. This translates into CSAPRQGPWGGYTF.